This paragraph reports one T cell receptor beta chain. This clonotype was recorded a few times. The clone's antigen remains unknown. Germline is not matched at one junction end, which may reflect a read error. Taken from the germline V gene, the CDR1 and CDR2 loops are MGHRA and YSYEKL. The CDR3 measures 12 amino acids from cysteine to phenylalanine. Only the CDR3 DNA is retained, 36 bases long and in frame from the first base. In the ophthalmopathy patients, disease was moderately to severely active, with a Clinical Activity Score of 3 or more, a NOSPECS grade of 4 or more, and a duration of less than 3 months. The study excluded patients with uncontrolled infections, other autoimmune diseases, pregnancy or lactation. Diagnoses were established on the basis of clinical symptoms, serum thyroxine and TRAb, thyroid ultrasound, and orbital computed tomography. PBMCs were isolated from approximately 10 ml of fresh peripheral blood by Ficoll-Paque density gradient centrifugation. Trizol reagent was used to extract total RNA, and RNA quality was then checked on an Agilent 2100 Bioanalyzer.

This sample stems from a study of T cells in Graves' hyperthyroidism and ophthalmopathy (dated by TCRdb to the late 2010s). In the study overall: Peripheral blood samples were taken at initial diagnosis, before any treatment was given. In roughly six Graves' hyperthyroidism patients, the study also compared T-cell repertoires from thyroid tissue with T-cell repertoires from blood. A discovery cohort of around 98 patients, roughly 43 with Graves' ophthalmopathy and roughly 59 with stable Graves' hyperthyroidism, was used to find distinguishing TCR V-J signatures. The approximately 95 discovery patients were divided at random into training and test sets in a 7:3 ratio. After sampling, hyperthyroidism patients received methimazole starting at 30 mg daily, and ophthalmopathy patients received high-dose intravenous methylprednisolone. Prospective prediction of ophthalmopathy was tested in an independent validation cohort consisting of roughly 20 hyperthyroidism patients and some 16 patients who later progressed to ophthalmopathy. According to the paper, TCR Vbeta CDR3 sequencing was carried out on over 130 peripheral blood samples, which came from approximately 43 ophthalmopathy, 70 to 80 hyperthyroidism and approximately 17 progressor patients.

Amplification of TCR beta CDR3 regions was carried out from RNA transcripts. The first round of RT-PCR for the TCR CDR3 was performed with the HTBI primer set and the Qiagen OneStep RT-PCR kit. Libraries were constructed in a second round of multiplex PCR, after which size selection and purification were performed. The libraries were sequenced on an Illumina HiSeq2000 using paired-end 100 bp reads. Per the authors' processing: SOAPnuke was used to process the raw data, with reads discarded if the reads contained adapters or uncalled bases, had a mean Phred below 15, or lacked an exact constant-primer or identifier match. High-quality paired reads were merged using COPE v1.2.5, and each unique nucleotide sequence was defined as a clonotype. Clonotypes were aligned to IMGT TRBV, TRBD and TRBJ reference segments using MiTCR v1.1. Analysis was restricted to V-J combinations with a frequency above 0.0001, which covered about 99% of repertoires. The TCS score was defined as F50 (clonal expansion) divided by E x V (chaos), with BLOSUM62-based TCRdist calculated between CDR3 peptides within each V-J. Welch's t-statistics and random forest reduced 514 V-J features to about 12, which were used in a naive Bayes classifier (R e1071). The raw public data were reprocessed by TCRdb itself: fastp quality trimming at Q25, MiXCR clonotype calling, in-frame beta chains only. Every entry covers one CDR3 protein and lists the most common genes and DNA from its rows. The V and J calls come from TCRdb's annotation, not from the publication. In all, the sample holds over 250,000 distinct CDR3 sequences, and over 15% of those were seen once. The top ten hold approximately 57% of the sample.

Study-wide findings and limitations: During validation, the model predicted progression to ophthalmopathy a median of about 6.3 months ahead of onset, with more than 55% sensitivity and 72% to 85% specificity. Blood samples also contained most of the expanded thyroid clonotypes (frequency above 0.001), which suggests that blood repertoires may reflect thyroid immune responses. A 13 V-J signature model separated ophthalmopathy from stable hyperthyroidism, with 87.88% sensitivity and 81.08% specificity in cross-validation and 80%/75% in testing. No statistical method was used to set the sample size in advance, and investigators knew the group allocation.

Material for sequencing was blood. The V and J segments used are TRBV4-1 and TRBJ1-3, with the D gene not clear enough to name. This sequence was found in a woman aged 55 to 70 with Graves' ophthalmopathy. This receptor has the CDR3 CASSQEHEGRDF. The DNA sequence is given as TGCGCCAGCAGCCAAGAACACGAAGGACGAGATTTT.